The clone carrying this T cell receptor beta chain was detected only a few times. TCRdb processed the RT-PCR reads anew with MiXCR; each CDR3 protein has one entry. The sample has more than 150,000 distinct CDR3 sequences; around two fifths are singletons. Germline lookup yields CDR1 SGHRS and CDR2 YFSETQ. The CDR3 has 13 residues. Trimming took off 4 bases at V and 5 bases at J, with 12 bases between the two ends. The data were taken from a study of patients and donors after allogeneic stem cell transplantation. The gene calls are TRBV5-1 and TRBJ1-1; D ambiguous. What was sequenced was blood, either unsorted or a sorted T cell fraction (not recorded which). This sequence was found in a human donor who was either an allogeneic HSCT recipient or a stem cell or donor lymphocyte infusion donor (not recorded which). It is not recorded whose cells these are; they may come from a transplant donor. The CDR3 protein is CASSVGSETEAFF. CDR3 nucleotide sequence: TGCGCCAGCAGCGTTGGCTCGGAAACTGAAGCTTTCTTT.